The clone carrying this T cell receptor beta chain was seen many times. Time point in this sample: sample taken at primary tumor resection. Unsorted whole RNA from tumor, nontumor lung or frozen PBMC underwent sequencing. The approximately 78 donors had untreated early-stage non-small cell lung cancer. This record comes from a study of spatial heterogeneity in lung cancer. The V segment lost 5 bases and the J segment 8 bases; nucleotides outside the gene matches: 6. The CDR3 runs to 16 residues. Germline values: CDR1 LGHNT, CDR2 FRNRAP. Every TCR cDNA molecule carried a tag that served as a unique molecular identifier. TCRdb reprocessed the 5' RACE reads with MiXCR, giving one entry per CDR3 protein. Here the sample spans more than 9,000 distinct CDR3 sequences, 6.2% being singletons.

The specimen comprised normal lung tissue next to the tumor, sampled at surgery. The clonotype comes from a male donor with early-stage non-small cell lung cancer. This chain links TRBV12-5 with TRBJ2-1, with 16 bases lining up with TRBD2. CDR3 loop: CASGEGLAGGPDEQFF. DNA of the CDR3: TGTGCTAGTGGTGAGGGACTAGCGGGAGGGCCCGATGAGCAGTTCTTC.